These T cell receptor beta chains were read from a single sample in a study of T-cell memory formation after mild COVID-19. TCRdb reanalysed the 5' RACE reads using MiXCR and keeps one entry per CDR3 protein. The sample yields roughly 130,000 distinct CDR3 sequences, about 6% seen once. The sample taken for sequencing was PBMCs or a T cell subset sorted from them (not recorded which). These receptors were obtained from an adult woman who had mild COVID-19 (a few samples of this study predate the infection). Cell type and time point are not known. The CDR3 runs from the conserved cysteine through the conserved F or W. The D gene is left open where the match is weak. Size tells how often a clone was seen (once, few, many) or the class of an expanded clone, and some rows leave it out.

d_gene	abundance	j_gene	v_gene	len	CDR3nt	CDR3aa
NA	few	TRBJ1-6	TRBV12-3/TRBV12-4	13	TGTGCCAGCCAATTAGGCGCCACATCACCCCTCCACTTT	CASQLGATSPLHF
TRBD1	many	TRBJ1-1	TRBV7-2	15	TGTGCCAGCAGCTCTACCGGGACAGGGGGCACTGAAGCTTTCTTT	CASSSTGTGGTEAFF
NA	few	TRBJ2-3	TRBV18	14	TGTGCCAGCTCACACCTCGGCAGCACAGATACGCAGTATTTT	CASSHLGSTDTQYF
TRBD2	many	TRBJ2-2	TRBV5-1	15	TGCGCCAGCCGTCCGGGACTAGGAAACACCGGGGAGCTGTTTTTT	CASRPGLGNTGELFF
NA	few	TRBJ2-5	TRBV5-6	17	TGTGCCAGCAGCATAAAGACCGGGACCAGGGGGGAAGAGACCCAGTACTTC	CASSIKTGTRGEETQYF
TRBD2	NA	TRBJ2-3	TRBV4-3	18	TGCGCCAGCAGCCAAGATCACCCTAGCGGGAGTTGGAGCGATACGCAGTATTTT	CASSQDHPSGSWSDTQYF
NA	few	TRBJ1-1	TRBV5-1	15	TGCGCCAGCCGACCCCGACAGGTCATGAACACTGAAGCTTTCTTT	CASRPRQVMNTEAFF
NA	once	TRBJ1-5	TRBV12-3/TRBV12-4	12	TGTGCCAGCAGTCCTCCAAGTCAGCCCCAGCATTTT	CASSPPSQPQHF
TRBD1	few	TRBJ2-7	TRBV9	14	TGTGCCAGCAGCGCACAGGGGAGAGGATACGAGCAGTACTTC	CASSAQGRGYEQYF
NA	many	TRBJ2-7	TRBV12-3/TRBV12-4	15	TGTGCCAGCAGCTACCTACCTCAGGACCAGGGGGAGCAGTACTTC	CASSYLPQDQGEQYF
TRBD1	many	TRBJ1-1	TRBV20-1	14	TGCAGTGCTAGAGACCCGACAGGGGTCACTGAAGCTTTCTTT	CSARDPTGVTEAFF
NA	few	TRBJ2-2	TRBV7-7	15	TGTGCCAGCAGCCTTTCTCAGGGGAACACCGGGGAGCTGTTTTTT	CASSLSQGNTGELFF
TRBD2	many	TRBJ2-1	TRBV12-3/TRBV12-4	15	TGTGCCAGCAGTTCCTACAGGACTAGCGGAAATGAGCAGTTCTTC	CASSSYRTSGNEQFF
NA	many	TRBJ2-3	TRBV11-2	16	TGTGCCAGCAACCCCTCCATAAACAGGGCCACAGATACGCAGTATTTT	CASNPSINRATDTQYF
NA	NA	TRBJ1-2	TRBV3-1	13	TGTGCCAGCAGCCAGGAGGGCAGGGTTGGCTACACCTTC	CASSQEGRVGYTF
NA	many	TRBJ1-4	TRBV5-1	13	TGCGCCAGCAGCGAGGGCTATAATGAAAAACTGTTTTTT	CASSEGYNEKLFF
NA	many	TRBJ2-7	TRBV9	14	TGTGCCAGCAGCGTAGCTGGCACAACCTACGAGCAGTACTTC	CASSVAGTTYEQYF
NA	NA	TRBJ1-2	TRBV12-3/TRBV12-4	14	TGTGCCAGCAGTTTATTGTCAGCGGAGGGCGGCTACACCTTC	CASSLLSAEGGYTF
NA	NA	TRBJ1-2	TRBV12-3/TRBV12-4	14	TGTGCCAGCAGTTTGGGAGGCAGGATGGTTGGCTACACCTTC	CASSLGGRMVGYTF
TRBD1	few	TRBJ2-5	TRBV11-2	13	TGTGCCAGCAGCTCAGGGGGCGCGAAGACCCAGTACTTC	CASSSGGAKTQYF
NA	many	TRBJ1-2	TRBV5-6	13	TGTGCCAGCAGCTTGGTAGTCCAGGGGGGCTACACCTTC	CASSLVVQGGYTF
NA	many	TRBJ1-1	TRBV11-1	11	TGTGCCAGCAGCTTACAGACTGAAGCTTTCTTT	CASSLQTEAFF
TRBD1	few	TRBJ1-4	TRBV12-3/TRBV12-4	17	TGTGCCAGCAGTCCAGGGGGGGGGCAGTCGACTAATGAAAAACTGTTTTTT	CASSPGGGQSTNEKLFF
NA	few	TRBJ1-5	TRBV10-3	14	TGTGCCATCAGTCGGCAGGGAAGCAATCAGCCCCAGCATTTT	CAISRQGSNQPQHF
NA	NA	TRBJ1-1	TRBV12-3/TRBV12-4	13	TGTGCCAGCAGCTCGCACCGACACACTGAAGCTTTCTTT	CASSSHRHTEAFF
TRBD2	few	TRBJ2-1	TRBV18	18	TGTGCCAGCTCACCAGCGTTGGTAGCGGGGGGGACGGACAATGAGCAGTTCTTC	CASSPALVAGGTDNEQFF
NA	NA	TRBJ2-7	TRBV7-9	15	TGTGCCAGCAGCTTAGATCTGGGTGTCCCCTACGAGCAGTACTTC	CASSLDLGVPYEQYF
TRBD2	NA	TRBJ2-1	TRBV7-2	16	TGTGCCAGCAGCTTGGAGGGGACCGTCCGGGGGGAGGAGCAGTTCTTC	CASSLEGTVRGEEQFF
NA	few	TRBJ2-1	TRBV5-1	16	TGCGCCAGCAGCTTGTTTGGCGCCACCTCCTACAATGAGCAGTTCTTC	CASSLFGATSYNEQFF